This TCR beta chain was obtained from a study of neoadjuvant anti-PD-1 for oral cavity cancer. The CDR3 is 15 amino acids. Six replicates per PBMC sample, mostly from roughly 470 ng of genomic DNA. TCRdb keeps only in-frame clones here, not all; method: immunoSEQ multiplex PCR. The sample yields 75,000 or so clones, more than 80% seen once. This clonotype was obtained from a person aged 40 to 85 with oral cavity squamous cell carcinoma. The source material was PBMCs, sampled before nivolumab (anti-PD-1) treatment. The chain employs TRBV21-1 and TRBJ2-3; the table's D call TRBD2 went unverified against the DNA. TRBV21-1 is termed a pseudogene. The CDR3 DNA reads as TGTGCCAGCAGCAAAACGCGCCTGAGGAGCCATACGCAGTATTTT. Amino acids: CASSKTRLRSHTQYF.